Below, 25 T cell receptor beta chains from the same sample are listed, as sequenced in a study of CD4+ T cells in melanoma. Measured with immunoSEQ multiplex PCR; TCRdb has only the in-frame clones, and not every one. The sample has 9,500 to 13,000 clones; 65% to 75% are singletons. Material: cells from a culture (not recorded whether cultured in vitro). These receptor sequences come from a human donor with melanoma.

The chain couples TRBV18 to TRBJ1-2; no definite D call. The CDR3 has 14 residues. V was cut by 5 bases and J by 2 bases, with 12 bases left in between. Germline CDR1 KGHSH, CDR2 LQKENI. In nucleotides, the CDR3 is TGTGCCAGCTCAGTCCTAGGGCGAAACTATGGCTACACCTTC. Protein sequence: CASSVLGRNYGYTF.

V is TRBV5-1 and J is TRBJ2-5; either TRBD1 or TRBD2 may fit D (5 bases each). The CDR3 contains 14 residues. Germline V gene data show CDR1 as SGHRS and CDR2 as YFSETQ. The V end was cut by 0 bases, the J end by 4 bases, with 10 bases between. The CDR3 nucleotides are TGCGCCAGCAGCTTGGGGGGGAACGGAGAGACCCAGTACTTC. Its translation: CASSLGGNGETQYF.

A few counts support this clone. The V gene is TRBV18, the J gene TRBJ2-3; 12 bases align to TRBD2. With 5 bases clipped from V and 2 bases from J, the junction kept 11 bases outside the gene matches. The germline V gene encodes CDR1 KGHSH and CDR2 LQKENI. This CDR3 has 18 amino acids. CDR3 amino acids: CASSFRGTSGRYTDTQYF. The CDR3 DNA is TGTGCCAGCTCATTCCGCGGGACTAGCGGGCGATACACAGATACGCAGTATTTT.

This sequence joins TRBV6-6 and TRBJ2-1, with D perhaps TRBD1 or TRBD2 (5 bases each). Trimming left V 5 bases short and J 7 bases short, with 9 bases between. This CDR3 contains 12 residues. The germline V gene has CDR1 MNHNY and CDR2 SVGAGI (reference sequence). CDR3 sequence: CASSARGNEQFF. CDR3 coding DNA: TGTGCCAGCAGTGCGAGGGGAAATGAGCAGTTCTTC.

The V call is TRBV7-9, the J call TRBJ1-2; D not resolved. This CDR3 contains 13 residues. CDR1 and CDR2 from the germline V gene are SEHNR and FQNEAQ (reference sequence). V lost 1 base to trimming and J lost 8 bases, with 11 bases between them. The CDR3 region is CASSLVRVGGYTF. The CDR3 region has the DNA TGTGCCAGCAGCTTAGTAAGGGTCGGGGGCTACACCTTC.

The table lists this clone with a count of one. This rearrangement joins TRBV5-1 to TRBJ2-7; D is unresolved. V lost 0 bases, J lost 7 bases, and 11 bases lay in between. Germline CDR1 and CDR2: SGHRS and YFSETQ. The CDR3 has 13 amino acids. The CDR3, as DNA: TGCGCCAGCAGCTTGGGGTACCGAAGTGAGCAGTACTTC. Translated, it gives CASSLGYRSEQYF.

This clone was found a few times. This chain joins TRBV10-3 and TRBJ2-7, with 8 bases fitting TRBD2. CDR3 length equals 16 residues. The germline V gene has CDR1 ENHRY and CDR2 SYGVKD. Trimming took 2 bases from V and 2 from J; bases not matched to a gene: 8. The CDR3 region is CAISETGGPRTYEQYF. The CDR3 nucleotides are TGTGCCATCAGTGAGACGGGGGGGCCGAGAACCTACGAGCAGTACTTC.

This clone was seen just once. The CDR3 DNA reads as TGTGCCAGCAGCCAAGATGGGGGAACTAAAGAGACCCAGTACTTC. Translated, it gives CASSQDGGTKETQYF. The rearrangement uses TRBV4-2 and TRBJ2-5; D possibly uses TRBD1 or TRBD2 (5 bases each). V lost 0 bases and J 3 bases, leaving 11 bases between the germline ends. Per germline, CDR1 LGHNA and CDR2 YNFKEQ. This CDR3 has 15 residues.

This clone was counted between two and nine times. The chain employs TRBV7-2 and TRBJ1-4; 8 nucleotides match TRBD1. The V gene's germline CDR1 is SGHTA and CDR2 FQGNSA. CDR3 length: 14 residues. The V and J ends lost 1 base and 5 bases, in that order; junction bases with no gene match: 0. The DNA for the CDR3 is TGTGCCAGCAGCTTAGACAGGGGGAATGAAAAACTGTTTTTT. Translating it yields CASSLDRGNEKLFF.

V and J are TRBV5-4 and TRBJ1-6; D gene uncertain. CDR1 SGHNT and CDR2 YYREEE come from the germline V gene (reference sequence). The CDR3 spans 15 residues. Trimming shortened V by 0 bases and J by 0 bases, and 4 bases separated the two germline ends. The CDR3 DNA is TGTGCCAGCAGCTTGGGCGGCTCCTATAATTCACCCCTCCACTTT. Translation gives CASSLGGSYNSPLHF.

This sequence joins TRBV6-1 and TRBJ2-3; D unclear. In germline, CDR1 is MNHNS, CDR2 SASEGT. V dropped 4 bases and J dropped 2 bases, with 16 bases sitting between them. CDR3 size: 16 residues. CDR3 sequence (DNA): TGTGCCAGCAGTGGGGCCGTCACCATCCTCACAGATACGCAGTATTTT. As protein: CASSGAVTILTDTQYF.

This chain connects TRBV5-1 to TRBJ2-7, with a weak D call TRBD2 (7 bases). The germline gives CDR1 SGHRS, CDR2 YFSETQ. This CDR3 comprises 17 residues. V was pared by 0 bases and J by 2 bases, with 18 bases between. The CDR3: CASSLVGGRDKAYEQYF. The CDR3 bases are TGCGCCAGCAGCTTGGTGGGGGGGCGGGACAAAGCCTACGAGCAGTACTTC.

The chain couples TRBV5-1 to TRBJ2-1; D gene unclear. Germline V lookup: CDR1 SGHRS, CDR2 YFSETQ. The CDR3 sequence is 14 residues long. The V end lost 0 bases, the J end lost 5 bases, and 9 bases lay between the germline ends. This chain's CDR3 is CASSLAPVNNEQFF. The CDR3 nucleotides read TGCGCCAGCAGCTTGGCCCCAGTGAACAATGAGCAGTTCTTC.

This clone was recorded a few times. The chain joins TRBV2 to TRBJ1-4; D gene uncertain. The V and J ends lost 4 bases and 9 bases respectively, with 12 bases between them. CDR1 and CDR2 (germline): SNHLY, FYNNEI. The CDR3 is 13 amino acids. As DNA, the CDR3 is TGTGCCAGCAGTGTAAGGGCAGGTAAAAAACTGTTTTTT. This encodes CASSVRAGKKLFF.

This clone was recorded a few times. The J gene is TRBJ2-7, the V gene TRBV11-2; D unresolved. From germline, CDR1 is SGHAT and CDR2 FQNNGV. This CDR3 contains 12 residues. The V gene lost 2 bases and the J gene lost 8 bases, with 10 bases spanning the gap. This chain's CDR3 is CASSLRSGQQYF. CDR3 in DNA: TGTGCCAGCAGCTTAAGATCGGGCCAGCAGTACTTC.

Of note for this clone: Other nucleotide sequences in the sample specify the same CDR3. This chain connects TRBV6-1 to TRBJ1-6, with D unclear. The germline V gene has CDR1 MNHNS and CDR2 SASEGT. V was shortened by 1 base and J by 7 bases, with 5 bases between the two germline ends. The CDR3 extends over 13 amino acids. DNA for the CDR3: TGTGCCAGCAGTGAAGAAGGGAATTCACCCCTCCACTTT. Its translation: CASSEEGNSPLHF.

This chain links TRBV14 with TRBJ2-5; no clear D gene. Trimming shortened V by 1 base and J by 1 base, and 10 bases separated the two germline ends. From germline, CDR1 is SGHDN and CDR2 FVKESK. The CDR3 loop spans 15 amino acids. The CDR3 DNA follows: TGTGCCAGCAGCCAAGCCGGTCGGGCCCAAGAGACCCAGTACTTC. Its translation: CASSQAGRAQETQYF. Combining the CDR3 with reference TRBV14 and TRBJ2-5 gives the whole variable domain EAGVTQFPSHSVIEKGQTVTLRCDPISGHDNLYWYRRVMGKEIKFLLHFVKESKQDESGMPNNRFLAERTGGTYSTLKVQPAELEDSGVYFCASSQAGRAQETQYFGPGTRLLVL.

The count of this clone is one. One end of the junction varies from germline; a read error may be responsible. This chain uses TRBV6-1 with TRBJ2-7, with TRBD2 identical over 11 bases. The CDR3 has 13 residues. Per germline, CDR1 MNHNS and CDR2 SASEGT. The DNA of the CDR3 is TGTGCCAGCAGTGAAATTGAAGCGACTAGCGGGGTGTTC. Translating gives CASSEIEATSGVF.

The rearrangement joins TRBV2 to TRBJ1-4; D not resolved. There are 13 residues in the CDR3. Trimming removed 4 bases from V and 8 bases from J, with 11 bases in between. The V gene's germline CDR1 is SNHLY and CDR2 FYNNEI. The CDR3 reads CASSVGRGEKLFF. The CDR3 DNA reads TGTGCCAGCAGTGTGGGCCGAGGAGAAAAACTGTTTTTT. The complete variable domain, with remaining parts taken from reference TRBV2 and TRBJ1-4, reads EPEVTQTPSHQVTQMGQEVILRCVPISNHLYFYWYRQILGQKVEFLVSFYNNEISEKSEIFDDQFSVERPDGSNFTLKIRSTKLEDSAMYFCASSVGRGEKLFFGSGTQLSVL.

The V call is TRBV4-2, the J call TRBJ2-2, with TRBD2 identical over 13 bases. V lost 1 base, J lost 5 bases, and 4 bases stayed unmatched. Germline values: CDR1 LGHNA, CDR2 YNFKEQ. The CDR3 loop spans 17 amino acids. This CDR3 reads CASSQGLAGGITGELFF. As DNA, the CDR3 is TGTGCCAGCAGCCAAGGACTAGCGGGGGGAATTACCGGGGAGCTGTTTTTT.

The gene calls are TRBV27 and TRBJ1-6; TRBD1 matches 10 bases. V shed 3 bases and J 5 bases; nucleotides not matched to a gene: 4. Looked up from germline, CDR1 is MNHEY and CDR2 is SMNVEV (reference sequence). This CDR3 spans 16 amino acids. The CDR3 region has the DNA TGTGCCAGCAGTTTCAAGGGACAGGGGAATAATTCACCCCTCCACTTT. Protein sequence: CASSFKGQGNNSPLHF.

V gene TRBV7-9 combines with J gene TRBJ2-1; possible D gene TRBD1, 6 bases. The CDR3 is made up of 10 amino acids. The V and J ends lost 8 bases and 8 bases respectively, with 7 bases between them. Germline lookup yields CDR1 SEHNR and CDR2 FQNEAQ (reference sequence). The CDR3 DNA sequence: TGTGCCAGCCCAGGGGATGAGCAGTTCTTC. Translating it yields CASPGDEQFF. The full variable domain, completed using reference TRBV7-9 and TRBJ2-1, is DTGVSQNPRHKITKRGQNVTFRCDPISEHNRLYWYRQTLGQGPEFLTYFQNEAQLEKSRLLSDRFSAERPKGSFSTLEIQRTEQGDSAMYLCASPGDEQFFGPGTRLTVL.

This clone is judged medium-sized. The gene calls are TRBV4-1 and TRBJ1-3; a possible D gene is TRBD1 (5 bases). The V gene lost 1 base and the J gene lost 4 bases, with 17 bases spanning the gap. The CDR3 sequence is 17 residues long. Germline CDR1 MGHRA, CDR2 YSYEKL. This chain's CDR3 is CASSQVEQGARGNTIYF. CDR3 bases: TGCGCCAGCAGCCAAGTAGAGCAGGGAGCGAGGGGAAACACCATATATTTT.

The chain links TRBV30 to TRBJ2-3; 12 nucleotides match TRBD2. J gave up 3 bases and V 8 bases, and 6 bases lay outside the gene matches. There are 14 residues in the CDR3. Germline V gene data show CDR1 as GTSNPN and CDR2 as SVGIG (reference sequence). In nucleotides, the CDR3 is TGTGCCCGGACTAGCGGGATGTCAACAGATACGCAGTATTTT. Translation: CARTSGMSTDTQYF.

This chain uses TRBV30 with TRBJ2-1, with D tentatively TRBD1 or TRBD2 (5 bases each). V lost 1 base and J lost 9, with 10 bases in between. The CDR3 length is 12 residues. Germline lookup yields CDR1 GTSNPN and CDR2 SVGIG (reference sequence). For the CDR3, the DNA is TGTGCCTGGAGTGGGGGGAACCCTGAGCAGTTCTTC. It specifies CAWSGGNPEQFF.